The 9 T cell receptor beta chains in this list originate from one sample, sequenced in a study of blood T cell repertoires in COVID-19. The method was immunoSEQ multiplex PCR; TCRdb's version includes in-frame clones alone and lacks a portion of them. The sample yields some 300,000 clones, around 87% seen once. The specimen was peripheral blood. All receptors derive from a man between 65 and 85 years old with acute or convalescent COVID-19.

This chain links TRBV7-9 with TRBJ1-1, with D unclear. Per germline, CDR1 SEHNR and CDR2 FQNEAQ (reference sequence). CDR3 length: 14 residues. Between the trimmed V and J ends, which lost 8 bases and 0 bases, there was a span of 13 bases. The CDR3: CASGEGGVNTEAFF. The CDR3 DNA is TGTGCCAGCGGGGAGGGCGGGGTGAACACTGAAGCTTTCTTT.

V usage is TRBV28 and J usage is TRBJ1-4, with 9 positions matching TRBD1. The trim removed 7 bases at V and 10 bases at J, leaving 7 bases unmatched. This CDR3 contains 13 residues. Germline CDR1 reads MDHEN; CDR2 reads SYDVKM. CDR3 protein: CASIPGQGGKLFF. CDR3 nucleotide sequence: TGTGCCAGCATCCCGGGACAGGGTGGAAAACTGTTTTTT.

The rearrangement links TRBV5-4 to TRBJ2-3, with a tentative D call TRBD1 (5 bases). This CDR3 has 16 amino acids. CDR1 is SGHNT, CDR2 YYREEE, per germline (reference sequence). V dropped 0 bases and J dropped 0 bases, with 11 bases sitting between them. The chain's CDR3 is CASSLAKAGSTDTQYF. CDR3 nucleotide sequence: TGTGCCAGCAGCTTGGCGAAGGCAGGGAGCACAGATACGCAGTATTTT.

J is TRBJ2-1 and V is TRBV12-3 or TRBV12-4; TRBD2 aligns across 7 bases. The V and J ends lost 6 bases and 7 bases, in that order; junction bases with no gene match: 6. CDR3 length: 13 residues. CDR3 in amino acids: CASRLGGRNEQFF. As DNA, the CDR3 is TGTGCCAGCAGACTGGGCGGGAGAAATGAGCAGTTCTTC.

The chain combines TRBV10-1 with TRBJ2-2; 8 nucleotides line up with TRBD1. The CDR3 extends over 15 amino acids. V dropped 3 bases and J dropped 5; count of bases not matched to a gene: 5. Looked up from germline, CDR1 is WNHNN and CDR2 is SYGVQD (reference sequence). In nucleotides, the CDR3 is TGCGCCAGCAGTGAAAGGCAGGGGGCGACCGGGGAGCTGTTTTTT. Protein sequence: CASSERQGATGELFF.

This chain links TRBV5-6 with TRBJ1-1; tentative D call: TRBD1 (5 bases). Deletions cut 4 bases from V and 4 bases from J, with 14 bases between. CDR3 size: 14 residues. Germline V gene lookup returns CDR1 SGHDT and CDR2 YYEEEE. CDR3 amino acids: CASSPRSGGTEAFF. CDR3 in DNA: TGTGCCAGCAGCCCGAGGTCCGGGGGCACTGAAGCTTTCTTT.

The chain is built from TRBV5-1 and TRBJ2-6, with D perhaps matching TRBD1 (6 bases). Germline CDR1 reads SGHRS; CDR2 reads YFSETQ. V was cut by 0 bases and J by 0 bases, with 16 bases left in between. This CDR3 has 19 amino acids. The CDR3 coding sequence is TGCGCCAGCAGCTTGGCCGGCAGGGGTGGGGCCTCTGGGGCCAACGTCCTGACTTTC. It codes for CASSLAGRGGASGANVLTF.

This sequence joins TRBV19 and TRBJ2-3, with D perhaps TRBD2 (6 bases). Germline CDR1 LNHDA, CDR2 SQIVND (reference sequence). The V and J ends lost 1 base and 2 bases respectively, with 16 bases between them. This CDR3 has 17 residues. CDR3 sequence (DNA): TGTGCCAGTAGTATAGGTGCAGGGAGGTGGAACACAGATACGCAGTATTTT. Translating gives CASSIGAGRWNTDTQYF.

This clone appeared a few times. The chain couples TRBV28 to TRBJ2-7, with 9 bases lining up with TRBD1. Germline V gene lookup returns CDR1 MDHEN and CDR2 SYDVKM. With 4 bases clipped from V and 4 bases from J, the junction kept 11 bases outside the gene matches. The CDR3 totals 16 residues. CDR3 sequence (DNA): TGTGCCAGCAGTTATTACAGGGGGCCCAATCTATACGAGCAGTACTTC. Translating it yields CASSYYRGPNLYEQYF.